The text below deals with one T cell receptor (beta chain). There is no known antigen for this receptor. Base quality data are lacking; no much larger clone is found one base away. The data originate from a study of T cell responses to AZD1222 COVID-19 vaccine (dated by TCRdb to about 2021). Turning to the overall study: TCR sequencing was performed for 230 to 250 trial participants, of whom 200 to 220 were given two doses of AZD1222 and around 25 were given two doses of MenACWY control vaccine. Trial participants were enrolled into age subgroups of 18-55, 56-69 and 70-plus years, which contained roughly 150, 30 and 60 TCR-sequenced participants, respectively. Overall study results and their limits: Vaccine-associated CD4 TCRs spanned the whole spike protein, with dominant responses in regions 160-218 and 743-854. Conclusions about previously exposed vaccinees are limited, since just five or six AZD1222 recipients were seropositive for SARS-CoV-2 at baseline. Participants were mostly white British, with more females than males. The authors suggested clonal diversity may have been underestimated. Spike-specific TCR breadth and depth rose significantly after two AZD1222 doses compared with day 0 and with MenACWY recipients. Because no day 14 peak-response samples were available, repertoires were characterized only after the peak T cell response. The 56-69-year group was small, and its depth increase did not reach significance, likely because of low power. Nearly half of unique spike-specific TCRs reportedly recognized epitopes outside regions mutated in the B.1.351 and B.1.1.7 variants.

Relative to germline, V is 2 bases shorter and J is 11 bases shorter, with 10 bases between their ends. The CDR3 covers 12 residues, taking in both the cysteine and the phenylalanine. This entry keeps only the CDR3 DNA: 36 bases, framed from base 1. For CDR1 and CDR2, the germline V gene (reference sequence) lists MNHNY and SVGAGI. The sample's time point, from its label and the paper: about 28 days (+/-7) after the second vaccine dose. AZD1222 recipients given second doses at about 4 weeks or at about 12 weeks were pooled, since spike-specific TCR depth and breadth were not found to differ between the two schedules. Samples from vaccinated people were obtained from the UK trials COV001 and COV002, which included a single-blind randomized controlled phase 2/3 trial of AZD1222 (ChAdOx1 nCoV-19) in healthy adults. For TCRbeta chain sequencing, PBMC samples from trial participants were taken at day 0 and at day 28 after the second dose.

The CDR3 regions of human TCRbeta chains were subjected to immunosequencing. The published analysis was carried out like this. Repertoire TCRs were matched against a reference library of SARS-CoV-2-specific TCRs generated with the MIRA antigen-specificity platform. Breadth was defined as the fraction of unique TCRs that were SARS-CoV-2-associated, and depth was defined as the fraction of total T cells that were SARS-CoV-2-associated. Each spike-specific TCR was assigned to its reactive spike region and to a CD4 or CD8 class using the MIRA data. Log10-transformed breadth and depth values were compared by one-way ANOVA with Sidak's multiple comparisons tests. TCRdb's version of the immuneACCESS table is confined to in-frame rearrangements and falls short of the full clone set. An unresolved V gene accounts for under half of the shortfall where checked; the remainder is of unknown origin. The V and J calls and clone size are taken from that table; D and trimming were inferred from the DNA. The sample table records approximately 130,000 clones; around 90% of these occur just once. Together, the top ten hold 4.5% to 7% of the sample.

Rearrangement joined TRBV6-6 to TRBJ2-1; the D gene cannot be resolved reliably. This clonotype originated in an adult who received the AZD1222 COVID-19 vaccine. Specimen: peripheral blood, collected 28 days after the second AZD1222 dose. The CDR3 loop reads CASSYQVGKQFF. The sequence in DNA is TGTGCCAGCAGTTACCAAGTGGGTAAGCAGTTCTTC.